Below, 8 T cell receptor beta chains from the same sample are listed, as sequenced in a study of T-cell reconstitution after alpha-beta-depleted transplantation in children (dated by TCRdb to 2015 to 2016). The library was prepared using PCR. The instrument was an Illumina HiSeq 2500. To normalize quantification of the TCRbeta repertoire, the TCR libraries were built with molecular barcoding that relied on unique molecular identifiers. The public reads were quality trimmed at Q25 with fastp and then assembled into clones with MiXCR by TCRdb, keeping productive beta chains. Identical CDR3 proteins give one entry, which carries the most common genes and DNA. This sample gives a few hundred thousand distinct CDR3 sequences in total; about 17% of them show up just once. Of the sample, 3% to 4% falls within the top ten clones. Here the sequenced sample was PBMCs from the stem cell graft donor, taken from the stem cell graft. These TCRs come from a human donor who donated a stem cell graft to a child with acute lymphoblastic leukemia.

This clonotype was recorded a few times. The chain has TRBV5-1 and TRBJ2-1; D ambiguous. The germline V gene encodes CDR1 SGHRS and CDR2 YFSETQ. The CDR3 extends over 14 amino acids. Trimming removed 7 bases at V and 0 bases at J, with 11 bases between. The CDR3: CASFTPGSYNEQFF. CDR3 coding DNA: TGCGCCAGCTTTACACCCGGCTCCTACAATGAGCAGTTCTTC.

The gene calls are TRBV25-1 and TRBJ2-1; the D is unclear. Germline V gene data show CDR1 as MGHDK and CDR2 as SYGVNS. The CDR3 is made up of 15 amino acids. V lost 4 bases and J lost 2, with 12 bases in between. The DNA of the CDR3 is TGTGCCAGCAGTGCGGGCGGCCCTACCTACAATGAGCAGTTCTTC. Protein product: CASSAGGPTYNEQFF.

This chain uses TRBV27 with TRBJ2-1; TRBD2 might be the D (5 bases). Looked up from germline, CDR1 is MNHEY and CDR2 is SMNVEV (reference sequence). With 8 bases removed from V and 1 base from J, the gap between germline ends came to 12 bases. The CDR3 extends over 14 amino acids. The CDR3 sequence: CASAPTNSYNEQFF. For the CDR3, the DNA is TGTGCCAGCGCCCCGACTAATTCCTACAATGAGCAGTTCTTC.

This chain uses TRBV12-3 or TRBV12-4 with TRBJ2-1; no firm D call. Deletions cut 3 bases from V and 9 bases from J, with 6 bases between. The CDR3 totals 11 residues. The CDR3 is CASSFVGEQFF. The CDR3 region has the DNA TGTGCCAGCAGTTTCGTTGGTGAGCAGTTCTTC.

The chain recombines TRBV4-1 with TRBJ1-2; D not certain. The V end was cut by 2 bases, the J end by 0 bases, with 19 bases between. This CDR3 spans 18 amino acids. Germline lookup yields CDR1 MGHRA and CDR2 YSYEKL. CDR3 nucleotide sequence: TGCGCCAGCAGCCAACCGGAAAAATCCCAGCGTTCTAACTATGGCTACACCTTC. This translates into CASSQPEKSQRSNYGYTF.

This clonotype was recorded a few times. V and J are TRBV5-5 and TRBJ2-1; TRBD2 might be the D (6 bases). The germline V and J ends were trimmed by 5 bases and 9 bases, with 24 bases remaining between them. The CDR3 loop spans 16 amino acids. Germline V gives CDR1 SGHKS, CDR2 YYEKEE (reference sequence). CDR3 in amino acids: CASRRVLDGGGFEQFF. Written as DNA, the CDR3 is TGTGCCAGCAGGCGGGTACTCGACGGCGGAGGGTTTGAGCAGTTCTTC. The whole variable domain, filled in from reference TRBV5-5 and TRBJ2-1, reads DAGVTQSPTHLIKTRGQQVTLRCSPISGHKSVSWYQQVLGQGPQFIFQYYEKEERGRGNFPDRFSARQFPNYSSELNVNALLLGDSALYLCASRRVLDGGGFEQFFGPGTRLTVL.

The chain has TRBV6-5 and TRBJ2-7; 9 positions match TRBD1. Germline assignment: CDR1 MNHEY and CDR2 SVGAGI. The CDR3 covers 14 residues. V lost 4 bases, J lost 5 bases, and 6 bases stayed unmatched. The CDR3 loop is CASSWTGVGDEQYF. Written as DNA, the CDR3 is TGTGCCAGCAGTTGGACAGGGGTCGGCGACGAGCAGTACTTC.

The chain joins TRBV2 to TRBJ2-1; D possibly corresponds to TRBD2 (6 bases). Between the trimmed V and J ends, which lost 5 bases and 13 bases, there was a span of 9 bases. CDR1 SNHLY and CDR2 FYNNEI come from the germline V gene. This CDR3 is 10 amino acids long. CDR3 in amino acids: CASSRLEQFF. For the CDR3, the DNA is TGTGCCAGCAGTAGACTAGAACAGTTCTTC.